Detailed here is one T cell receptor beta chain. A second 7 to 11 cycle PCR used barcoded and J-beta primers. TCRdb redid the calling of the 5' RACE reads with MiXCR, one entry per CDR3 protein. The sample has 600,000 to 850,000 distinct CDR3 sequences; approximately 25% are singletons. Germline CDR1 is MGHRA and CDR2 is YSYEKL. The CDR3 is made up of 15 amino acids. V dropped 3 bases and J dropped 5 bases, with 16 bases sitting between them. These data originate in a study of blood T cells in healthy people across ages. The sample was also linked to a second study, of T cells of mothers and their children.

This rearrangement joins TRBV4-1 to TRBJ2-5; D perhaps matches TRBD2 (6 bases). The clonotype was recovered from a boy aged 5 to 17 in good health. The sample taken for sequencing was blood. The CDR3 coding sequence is TGCGCCAGCAGCCAGCGTTGGGGACTCGAGGAGACCCAGTACTTC. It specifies CASSQRWGLEETQYF.